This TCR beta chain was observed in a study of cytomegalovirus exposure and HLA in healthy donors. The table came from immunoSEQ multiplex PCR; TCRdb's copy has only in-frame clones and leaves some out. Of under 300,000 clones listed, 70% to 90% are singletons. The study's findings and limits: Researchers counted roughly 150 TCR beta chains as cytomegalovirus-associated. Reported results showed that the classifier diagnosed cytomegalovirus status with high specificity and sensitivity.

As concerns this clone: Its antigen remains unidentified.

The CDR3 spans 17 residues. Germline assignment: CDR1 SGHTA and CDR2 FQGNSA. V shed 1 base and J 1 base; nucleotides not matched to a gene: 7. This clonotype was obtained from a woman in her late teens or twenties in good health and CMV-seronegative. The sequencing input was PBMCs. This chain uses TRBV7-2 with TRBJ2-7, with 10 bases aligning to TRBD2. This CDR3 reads CASSLVASGGLSYEQYF. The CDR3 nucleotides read TGTGCCAGCAGCTTAGTGGCTAGCGGGGGCTTATCCTACGAGCAGTACTTC.